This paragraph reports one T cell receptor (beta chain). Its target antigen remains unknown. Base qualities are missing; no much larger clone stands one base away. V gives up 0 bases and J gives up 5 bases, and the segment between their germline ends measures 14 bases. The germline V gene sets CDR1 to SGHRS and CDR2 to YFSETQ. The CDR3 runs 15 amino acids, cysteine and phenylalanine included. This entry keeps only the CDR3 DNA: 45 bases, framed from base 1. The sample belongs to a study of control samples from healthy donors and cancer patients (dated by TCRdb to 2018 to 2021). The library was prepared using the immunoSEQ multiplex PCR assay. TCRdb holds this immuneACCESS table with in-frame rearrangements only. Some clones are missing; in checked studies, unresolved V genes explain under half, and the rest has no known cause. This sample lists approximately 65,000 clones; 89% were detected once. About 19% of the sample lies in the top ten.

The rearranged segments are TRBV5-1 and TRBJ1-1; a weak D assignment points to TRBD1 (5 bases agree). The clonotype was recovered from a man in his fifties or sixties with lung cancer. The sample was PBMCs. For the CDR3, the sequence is CASSLGKTVQTEAFF. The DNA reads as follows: TGCGCCAGCAGCTTGGGAAAGACAGTTCAGACTGAAGCTTTCTTT.